This entry describes one TCR beta chain. The target antigen is unknown. TCRdb's copy holds only in-frame clones and misses some; the assay was immunoSEQ multiplex PCR. The sample lists roughly 2.4 million clones; about 94% were seen once. This record comes from a study of shared clonotypes between healthy human individuals. The CDR3 consists of 17 residues. The trim removed 4 bases at V and 2 bases at J, leaving 6 bases unmatched. CDR1 and CDR2 (germline): SGHKS, YYEKEE (reference sequence). Study-wide results and limits: Naive subsets tended to show greater estimated richness than memory subsets.

The V and J genes are TRBV5-5 and TRBJ2-2; TRBD1 agrees at 12 bases. This sequence originates from a man younger than 35 in good health. Specimen: naive CD4+ T cells sorted from blood. Described subset: CD45RA+ positively selected. CDR3 region: CASSGDRGRVNTGELFF. DNA for the CDR3: TGTGCCAGCAGCGGGGACAGGGGGCGAGTTAACACCGGGGAGCTGTTTTTT.